Following are 27 T cell receptor beta chains from one sample sequenced in a study of cytomegalovirus exposure and HLA in healthy donors. In the PCR, 60 Vbeta and 13 Jbeta primers were used. Here immunoSEQ multiplex PCR was the method, and the copy in TCRdb shows in-frame clones only, minus some. The table includes around 150,000 clones, approximately 80% detected once. Material: PBMCs. The receptors were sampled from a male donor in good health and CMV-seropositive.

The J gene is TRBJ2-7, the V gene TRBV7-9; possibly TRBD1 for D (5 bases). With 4 bases removed from V and 0 bases from J, the gap between germline ends came to 16 bases. This CDR3 has 16 amino acids. Germline V gene sequence: CDR1 SEHNR, CDR2 FQNEAQ (reference sequence). CDR3 amino acids: CASSSPTEASSYEQYF. The CDR3 DNA reads TGTGCCAGCAGCTCACCGACAGAAGCAAGCTCCTACGAGCAGTACTTC.

V gene TRBV27 combines with J gene TRBJ2-5; TRBD2 is a possible D gene (6 bases). V shed 5 bases and J shed 5 bases, with 12 bases lying between them. The CDR3 runs to 13 residues. Per germline, CDR1 MNHEY and CDR2 SMNVEV (reference sequence). CDR3 in amino acids: CASSMTSLETQYF. The CDR3 DNA is TGTGCCAGCAGTATGACTAGTCTGGAGACCCAGTACTTC.

The chain carries TRBV19 and TRBJ1-2; tentatively, D is TRBD1 (6 bases). The CDR3 runs to 12 residues. Trimming shortened V by 7 bases and J by 2 bases, and 8 bases separated the two germline ends. Germline V CDR1 and CDR2: LNHDA, SQIVND (reference sequence). CDR3 in amino acids: CASIDRNYGYTF. The CDR3 DNA is TGTGCCAGTATAGACAGGAACTATGGCTACACCTTC.

The chain links TRBV19 to TRBJ1-2, with D hard to call. Germline assignment: CDR1 LNHDA and CDR2 SQIVND (reference sequence). This CDR3 comprises 15 residues. Trimming left V 4 bases short and J 1 base short, with 13 bases between. The CDR3 spells CASSNPDGNNYGYTF. Written as DNA, the CDR3 is TGTGCCAGTAGTAATCCGGACGGGAATAACTATGGCTACACCTTC. Full variable domain (missing parts from reference TRBV19 and TRBJ1-2): DGGITQSPKYLFRKEGQNVTLSCEQNLNHDAMYWYRQDPGQGLRLIYYSQIVNDFQKGDIAEGYSVSREKKESFPLTVTSAQKNPTAFYLCASSNPDGNNYGYTFGSGTRLTVV.

The rearrangement links TRBV2 to TRBJ2-5; 7 nucleotides match TRBD2. The CDR3 covers 15 residues. Germline assignment: CDR1 SNHLY and CDR2 FYNNEI. With 6 bases clipped from V and 7 bases from J, the junction kept 14 bases outside the gene matches. This CDR3 is CASSPGLRTPGTQYF. In nucleotides, the CDR3 is TGTGCCAGCAGCCCGGGACTACGTACCCCCGGGACCCAGTACTTC.

The chain combines TRBV7-3 with TRBJ2-6; possible D gene TRBD2, 6 bases. The V gene's germline CDR1 is SGHTA and CDR2 FQGTGA. Trimming removed 5 bases from V and 0 bases from J, with 11 bases in between. This CDR3 contains 16 residues. Here the CDR3 reads CASSRGASSGANVLTF. The CDR3, as DNA: TGTGCCAGCAGCCGCGGGGCTAGCTCTGGGGCCAACGTCCTGACTTTC.

This clone was recorded a few times. At one boundary the junction diverges from the germline segment, which might be a read error. The chain links TRBV7-9 to TRBJ2-7; tentative D call: TRBD1 (6 bases). The CDR3 has 13 amino acids. CDR1 is SEHNR, CDR2 FQNEAQ, per germline (reference sequence). CDR3 in DNA: TGTTCCAGCAGCTACGGGACAAATTACGAGCAGTACTTC. Translation: CSSSYGTNYEQYF.

The CDR3 here is CASSPGDQPQHF. The CDR3 DNA reads TGTGCCAGCAGCCCAGGGGATCAGCCCCAGCATTTT. This sequence joins TRBV7-8 and TRBJ1-5; D is perhaps TRBD1 (6 bases). The CDR3 loop spans 12 amino acids. The V gene lost 5 bases and the J gene lost 5 bases, with 7 bases spanning the gap. Germline V gene data show CDR1 as SGHVS and CDR2 as FQNEAQ.

The V and J genes are TRBV4-1 and TRBJ2-1; D might be TRBD2 (6 bases). The V gene lost 4 bases and the J gene lost 8 bases, with 18 bases spanning the gap. This CDR3 comprises 15 residues. Germline loops: CDR1 MGHRA, CDR2 YSYEKL. The CDR3 sequence: CASSPYLGSTHEQFF. CDR3 sequence (DNA): TGCGCCAGCAGCCCATATCTCGGGAGTACCCATGAGCAGTTCTTC.

The chain is built from TRBV14 and TRBJ2-7; 7 bases line up with TRBD1. The CDR3 consists of 15 residues. The V gene end was trimmed by 0 bases and the J gene end by 7 bases; junction bases not matched to a gene: 9. Germline CDR1 SGHDN, CDR2 FVKESK. CDR3 sequence: CASSQDFRTGGEQYF. For the CDR3, the DNA is TGTGCCAGCAGCCAAGATTTCCGGACAGGCGGGGAGCAGTACTTC. Full variable domain (rest looked up from reference TRBV14 and TRBJ2-7): EAGVTQFPSHSVIEKGQTVTLRCDPISGHDNLYWYRRVMGKEIKFLLHFVKESKQDESGMPNNRFLAERTGGTYSTLKVQPAELEDSGVYFCASSQDFRTGGEQYFGPGTRLTVT.

This chain connects TRBV5-4 to TRBJ2-1; D is possibly TRBD2 (6 bases). This CDR3 has 15 amino acids. The V and J ends lost 4 bases and 8 bases respectively, with 19 bases between them. Per germline, CDR1 SGHNT and CDR2 YYREEE (reference sequence). The CDR3 DNA is TGTGCCAGCAGCCGTAAGGGACTCCCCCTCCATGAGCAGTTCTTC. It translates to CASSRKGLPLHEQFF.

V is TRBV16 and J is TRBJ1-3; the D is unclear. The CDR3 totals 11 residues. Per germline, CDR1 KGHSY and CDR2 FQNENV. Trimming removed 8 bases at V and 0 bases at J, with 2 bases between. The CDR3 nucleotides are TGTGCCAGCCTCTCTGGAAACACCATATATTTT. Its protein product is CASLSGNTIYF.

The chain uses TRBV30 and TRBJ2-7; 7 positions match TRBD1. Germline trimming cut 0 bases from V and 5 bases from J; bases unmatched to any gene: 1. Germline values: CDR1 GTSNPN, CDR2 SVGIG (reference sequence). The CDR3 consists of 12 residues. The CDR3 loop reads CAWSVTGDEQYF. In DNA, the CDR3 is TGTGCCTGGAGTGTCACAGGGGACGAGCAGTACTTC.

The chain joins TRBV5-4 to TRBJ2-7; 8 bases are a match to TRBD2. The CDR3 runs to 16 residues. V shed 5 bases, J shed 3 bases, and the junction held 13 bases outside the gene matches. From germline, CDR1 is SGHNT and CDR2 YYREEE (reference sequence). As DNA, the CDR3 is TGTGCCAGCAGACAACCCGGGACGGGAGGGGGCTACGAGCAGTACTTC. Translated: CASRQPGTGGGYEQYF.

This chain links TRBV30 with TRBJ2-7; tentatively, D is TRBD1 (5 bases). Trimming left V 4 bases short and J 7 bases short, with 14 bases between. The germline V gene encodes CDR1 GTSNPN and CDR2 SVGIG (reference sequence). This CDR3 comprises 12 residues. The CDR3 sequence is CAWTMGHGEQYF. Written as DNA, the CDR3 is TGTGCCTGGACCATGGGGCATGGAGAGCAGTACTTC.

The CDR3 DNA follows: TGTGCCAGCACCCCAGGTCTGGGACAGGGGACTCAAGAGCAGTACTTC. Translating it yields CASTPGLGQGTQEQYF. The rearrangement links TRBV28 to TRBJ2-7, with TRBD1 matching 10 bases. The CDR3 contains 16 residues. Germline V gene data show CDR1 as MDHEN and CDR2 as SYDVKM. V trimming: 7 bases; J trimming: 7 bases; junction bases outside the gene matches: 16.

This clone showed up just once. V usage is TRBV27 and J usage is TRBJ1-1, with TRBD1 as a possible D gene (5 bases). Looked up from germline, CDR1 is MNHEY and CDR2 is SMNVEV (reference sequence). The CDR3 spans 14 residues. The V and J ends lost 2 bases and 2 bases respectively, with 9 bases between them. As DNA, the CDR3 is TGTGCCAGCAGTTTAGCCAGGGTAAACACTGAAGCTTTCTTT. This codes for CASSLARVNTEAFF.

A few counts support this clone. This chain uses TRBV7-9 with TRBJ2-7; no firm D call. V lost 1 base, J lost 2 bases, and 12 bases lay in between. The CDR3 consists of 15 residues. Germline CDR1 is SEHNR and CDR2 is FQNEAQ (reference sequence). Here the CDR3 reads CASSLDLEQPYEQYF. CDR3 nucleotides: TGTGCCAGCAGCTTAGATCTCGAACAGCCCTACGAGCAGTACTTC.

This sequence joins TRBV10-3 and TRBJ1-5; 7 bases fit TRBD1. Germline V CDR1 and CDR2: ENHRY, SYGVKD. Unmatched junction bases numbered 16, after V lost 2 bases and J lost 3 bases. The CDR3 covers 19 residues. CDR3 protein: CAISELQTGVPPFNQPQHF. CDR3 DNA sequence: TGTGCCATCAGTGAGCTACAAACAGGGGTGCCCCCCTTCAATCAGCCCCAGCATTTT.

This clone was picked up one time. CDR3 bases: TGTGCCAGCAGTTGGACTAGCGGGAGTATCCGAACCTACGAGCAGTACTTC. This sequence encodes CASSWTSGSIRTYEQYF. J is TRBJ2-7 and V is TRBV2, with 13 bases matching TRBD2. The ends lost 5 bases at V and 2 bases at J; junction bases unmatched: 9. The CDR3 is made up of 17 amino acids. Germline V gives CDR1 SNHLY, CDR2 FYNNEI.

This chain uses TRBV5-5 with TRBJ1-1; D is perhaps TRBD1 (6 bases). The CDR3 has 14 residues. Germline V lookup: CDR1 SGHKS, CDR2 YYEKEE (reference sequence). The V and J ends lost 1 base and 4 bases respectively, with 11 bases between them. This chain's CDR3 is CASSLLTGITEAFF. As DNA, the CDR3 is TGTGCCAGCAGCTTGTTAACAGGGATCACTGAAGCTTTCTTT. The variable domain in full, completed from reference TRBV5-5 and TRBJ1-1, reads DAGVTQSPTHLIKTRGQQVTLRCSPISGHKSVSWYQQVLGQGPQFIFQYYEKEERGRGNFPDRFSARQFPNYSSELNVNALLLGDSALYLCASSLLTGITEAFFGQGTRLTVV.

The V and J genes are TRBV9 and TRBJ2-2; 8 bases line up with TRBD2. The CDR3 runs 18 residues. Germline-derived CDR1 and CDR2 are SGDLS and YYNGEE. Trimming took 0 bases from V and 0 from J; bases not matched to a gene: 7. The CDR3 DNA follows: TGTGCCAGCAGCGTAGGGGCCCTAGCGGGCCCGAACACCGGGGAGCTGTTTTTT. Protein product: CASSVGALAGPNTGELFF.

This chain joins TRBV7-2 and TRBJ2-3; 9 bases are shared with TRBD2. V was clipped by 4 bases and J by 2 bases; unmatched bases: 16. CDR3 length: 19 amino acids. The germline gives CDR1 SGHTA, CDR2 FQGNSA. The CDR3 loop reads CASSSVGGRARRDTDTQYF. The CDR3 nucleotides are TGTGCCAGCAGCTCGGTGGGCGGGAGGGCCCGAAGGGACACAGATACGCAGTATTTT.

This clone was counted between two and nine times. The V gene is TRBV18, the J gene TRBJ2-7, with TRBD1 matching over 12 bases. V lost 6 bases, J lost 4 bases, and 10 bases stayed unmatched. The CDR3 runs to 16 residues. CDR1 is KGHSH, CDR2 LQKENI, per germline. The CDR3 loop is CASSRRDRGLGYEQYF. CDR3 DNA: TGTGCCAGCTCCCGCCGGGACAGGGGGCTTGGGTACGAGCAGTACTTC. The whole variable domain, remainder taken from reference TRBV18 and TRBJ2-7, is NAGVMQNPRHLVRRRGQEARLRCSPMKGHSHVYWYRQLPEEGLKFMVYLQKENIIDESGMPKERFSAEFPKEGPSILRIQQVVRGDSAAYFCASSRRDRGLGYEQYFGPGTRLTVT.

This CDR3 is CASRQGPVTDTQYF. The CDR3 DNA follows: TGTGCCAGCAGACAGGGGCCGGTCACAGATACGCAGTATTTT. This sequence joins TRBV5-4 and TRBJ2-3; 7 positions match TRBD1. The germline V gene has CDR1 SGHNT and CDR2 YYREEE (reference sequence). V gave up 5 bases and J gave up 2 bases; unmatched junction bases: 5. The CDR3 length is 14 residues.

The table lists this clone with a count of one. This chain connects TRBV5-1 to TRBJ2-7, with 9 bases matching TRBD1. This CDR3 is 16 amino acids long. V shed 5 bases and J 7 bases; nucleotides not matched to a gene: 16. Germline CDR1 is SGHRS and CDR2 is YFSETQ. CDR3 sequence: CASSSRGDRDIFEQYF. CDR3 nucleotides: TGCGCCAGCAGTTCGAGGGGGGACAGGGACATCTTTGAGCAGTACTTC.

The chain recombines TRBV11-2 with TRBJ1-3, with D hard to call. Per germline, CDR1 SGHAT and CDR2 FQNNGV. Deletions cut 5 bases from V and 7 bases from J, with 12 bases between. The CDR3 loop spans 13 amino acids. The CDR3 reads CASSPSTVNTIYF. As DNA, the CDR3 is TGTGCCAGCAGCCCCAGTACCGTTAACACCATATATTTT. Full variable domain (rest looked up from reference TRBV11-2 and TRBJ1-3): EAGVAQSPRYKIIEKRQSVAFWCNPISGHATLYWYQQILGQGPKLLIQFQNNGVVDDSQLPKDRFSAERLKGVDSTLKIQPAKLEDSAVYLCASSPSTVNTIYFGEGSWLTVV.